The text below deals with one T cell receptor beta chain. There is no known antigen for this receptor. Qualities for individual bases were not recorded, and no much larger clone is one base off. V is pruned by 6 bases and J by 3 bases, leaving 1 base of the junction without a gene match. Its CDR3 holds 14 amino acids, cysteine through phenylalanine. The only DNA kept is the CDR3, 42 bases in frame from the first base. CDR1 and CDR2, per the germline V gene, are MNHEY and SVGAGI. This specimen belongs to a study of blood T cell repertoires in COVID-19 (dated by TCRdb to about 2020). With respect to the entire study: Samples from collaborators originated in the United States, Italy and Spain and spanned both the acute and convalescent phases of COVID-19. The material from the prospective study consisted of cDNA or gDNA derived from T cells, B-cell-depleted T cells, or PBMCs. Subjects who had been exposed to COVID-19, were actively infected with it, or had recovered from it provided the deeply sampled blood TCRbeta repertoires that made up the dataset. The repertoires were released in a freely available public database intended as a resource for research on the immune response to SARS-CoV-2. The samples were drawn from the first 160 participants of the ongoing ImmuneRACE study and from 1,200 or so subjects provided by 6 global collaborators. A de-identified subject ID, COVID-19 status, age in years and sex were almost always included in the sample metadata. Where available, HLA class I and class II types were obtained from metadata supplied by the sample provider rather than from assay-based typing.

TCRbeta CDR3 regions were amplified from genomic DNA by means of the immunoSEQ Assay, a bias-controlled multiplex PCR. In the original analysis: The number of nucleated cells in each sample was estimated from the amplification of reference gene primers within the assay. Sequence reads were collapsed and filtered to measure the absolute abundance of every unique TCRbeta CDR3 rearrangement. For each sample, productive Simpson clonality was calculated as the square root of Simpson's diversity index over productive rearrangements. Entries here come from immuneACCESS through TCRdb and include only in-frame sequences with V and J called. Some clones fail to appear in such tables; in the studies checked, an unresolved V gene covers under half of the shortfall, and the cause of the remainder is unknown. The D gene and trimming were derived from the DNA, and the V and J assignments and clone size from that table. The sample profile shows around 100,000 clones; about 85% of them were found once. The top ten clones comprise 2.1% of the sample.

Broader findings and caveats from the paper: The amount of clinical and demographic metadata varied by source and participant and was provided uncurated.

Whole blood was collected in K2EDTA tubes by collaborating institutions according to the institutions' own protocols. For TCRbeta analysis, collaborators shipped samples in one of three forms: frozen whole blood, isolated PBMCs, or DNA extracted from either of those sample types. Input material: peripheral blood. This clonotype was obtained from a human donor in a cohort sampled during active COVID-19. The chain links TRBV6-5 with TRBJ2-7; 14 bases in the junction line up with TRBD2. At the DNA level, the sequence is TGTGCCAGCAGGGGACTAGCGGGGGACTACGAGCAGTACTTC. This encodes CASRGLAGDYEQYF.